This passage covers 5 T cell receptor beta chains from one sample sequenced in a study of a mutant IDH1 vaccine in newly diagnosed glioma. Measured with immunoSEQ multiplex PCR; TCRdb has only the in-frame clones, and not every one. The data hold fewer than 35,000 clones, with roughly 80% observed a single time. The antigens for these receptors are not known. Time point given: week 47, end of study. Vaccinated patients received 300 ug of mutant IDH1 20-mer peptide per dose, with topical imiquimod. The source material was PBMCs, sampled from a glioma patient whose treatment included an IDH1 peptide vaccine. Receptors were obtained from a man aged 30 to 39 with glioma.

The CDR3 DNA is TGCGCCAGCAGCCAAGATGTAGGGGCTAATGAAAAACTGTTTTTT. Translating it yields CASSQDVGANEKLFF. V is TRBV4-1 and J is TRBJ1-4; D may be TRBD1 (5 bases). Trimming shortened V by 0 bases and J by 3 bases, and 8 bases separated the two germline ends. Germline loops: CDR1 MGHRA, CDR2 YSYEKL. This CDR3 has 15 residues.

This chain links TRBV19 with TRBJ2-7, with a possible D match to TRBD1 (6 bases). From germline, CDR1 is LNHDA and CDR2 SQIVND (reference sequence). This CDR3 has 15 residues. V lost 2 bases and J lost 2, with 13 bases in between. CDR3 loop: CASSIFGGETYEQYF. In nucleotides, the CDR3 is TGTGCCAGTAGTATATTTGGGGGCGAAACCTACGAGCAGTACTTC. Together with reference TRBV19 and TRBJ2-7, the CDR3 gives the full variable domain: DGGITQSPKYLFRKEGQNVTLSCEQNLNHDAMYWYRQDPGQGLRLIYYSQIVNDFQKGDIAEGYSVSREKKESFPLTVTSAQKNPTAFYLCASSIFGGETYEQYFGPGTRLTVT.

V and J are TRBV11-2 and TRBJ2-7, with TRBD2 matching over 14 bases. After removal of 4 bases from V and 2 bases from J, the junction contained 7 bases not matched to a gene. Germline V CDR1 and CDR2: SGHAT, FQNNGV. The CDR3 length is 17 residues. The CDR3 region is CASSSIRLAGGTYEQYF. For the CDR3, the DNA is TGTGCCAGCAGCTCAATTCGACTAGCGGGAGGGACCTACGAGCAGTACTTC.

The chain links TRBV20-1 to TRBJ1-3; D remains unclear. Per germline, CDR1 DFQATT and CDR2 SNEGSKA (reference sequence). Between the trimmed V and J ends, which lost 7 bases and 2 bases, there was a span of 6 bases. The CDR3 consists of 11 residues. This CDR3 is CSGLAGNTIYF. In nucleotides, the CDR3 is TGCAGTGGATTGGCTGGAAACACCATATATTTT.

V usage is TRBV5-1 and J usage is TRBJ1-3; D possibly corresponds to TRBD1 (5 bases). The germline gives CDR1 SGHRS, CDR2 YFSETQ. Trimming left V 0 bases short and J 1 base short, with 11 bases between. The CDR3 consists of 16 residues. The CDR3 nucleotides read TGCGCCAGCAGCTTGGATCAGGGAGCTTCTGGAAACACCATATATTTT. This translates into CASSLDQGASGNTIYF.